A selection of T cell receptor beta chains follows, all from one sample in a study of blood T cell repertoires in COVID-19. The repertoire was sequenced with immunoSEQ multiplex PCR; TCRdb's copy has only in-frame clones and lacks some. The sample shows about 160,000 clones, 77% of them seen only once. The sample taken for sequencing was peripheral blood. These receptors all stem from a man between 65 and 85 years old with acute or convalescent COVID-19. Both conserved end residues are part of each CDR3. D genes are given only for firm matches. Only part of the rows carry a size: once, few, many, or a class if the clone is expanded.

cdr3_aa cdr3_nt d_call v_call clone_size j_call
CASSVRDYEQFF TGTGCCAGCAGCGTGCGGGACTACGAGCAGTTCTTC TRBD2 TRBV5-4 - TRBJ2-1
CAISDRTVDNQPQHF TGTGCCATCAGTGATAGGACAGTAGACAATCAGCCCCAGCATTTT - TRBV10-3 few TRBJ1-5
CASSQPGQGLYGYTF TGCGCCAGCAGCCAACCTGGACAGGGGTTATATGGCTACACCTTC TRBD1 TRBV5-1 - TRBJ1-2
CASSPADSGNNEQFF TGCGCCAGCAGTCCAGCGGACAGCGGCAACAATGAGCAGTTCTTC - TRBV5-1 once TRBJ2-1
CASGTLNTEAFF TGTGCCAGCGGGACATTGAACACTGAAGCTTTCTTT - TRBV11-1 - TRBJ1-1
CASSLGRGVRGAYEQYF TGTGCCAGCAGCTTAGGGAGAGGTGTTCGGGGAGCCTACGAGCAGTACTTC - TRBV7-2 - TRBJ2-7
CASSLRGTYNEQFF TGTGCCAGTAGTTTGCGGGGGACCTACAATGAGCAGTTCTTC TRBD2 TRBV19 - TRBJ2-1
CASSIELKPRGHHGYTF TGTGCCAGCAGCATTGAGTTGAAACCTAGGGGGCATCATGGCTACACCTTC - TRBV21-1 - TRBJ1-2
CATSSHPTGVANQPQHF TGTGCCACCAGCAGCCACCCCACAGGGGTAGCCAATCAGCCCCAGCATTTT TRBD1 TRBV15 few TRBJ1-5
CASSYLAGGNQPQHF TGTGCCAGCAGTTACCTGGCAGGGGGTAATCAGCCCCAGCATTTT TRBD1 TRBV6-5 - TRBJ1-5
CASSQEQGSRGYTF TGTGCCAGCAGCCAGGAACAGGGCTCTAGAGGCTACACCTTC - TRBV3-1/TRBV3-2 - TRBJ1-2
CASSTFGLEETQYF TGTGCCAGCAGCACATTCGGACTAGAAGAGACCCAGTACTTC TRBD2 TRBV3-1/TRBV3-2 - TRBJ2-5
CASSNNNHGTSSFYNEQFF TGTGCCAGCAGTAACAACAACCACGGGACTTCATCCTTCTACAATGAGCAGTTCTTC - TRBV28 - TRBJ2-1
CASSEHEWEGSYNEQFF TGCGCCAGCAGTGAACACGAATGGGAGGGCTCTTACAATGAGCAGTTCTTC TRBD2 TRBV4-3 - TRBJ2-1
CASSWTGDAYEQYF TGTGCCAGCAGTTGGACAGGGGACGCCTACGAGCAGTACTTC TRBD1 TRBV28 - TRBJ2-7
CASLKGRQPQHF TGCGCCAGCCTAAAGGGGCGTCAGCCCCAGCATTTT - TRBV23-1 - TRBJ1-5
CASMVSSYNSPLHF TGTGCCAGCATGGTCAGCTCCTATAATTCACCCCTCCACTTT - TRBV2 - TRBJ1-6
CAGSGGGRNEQFF TGCGCCGGTAGCGGGGGGGGGAGGAATGAGCAGTTCTTC TRBD2 TRBV10-2 few TRBJ2-1
CASSPGQGSYTF TGTGCCAGCTCACCCGGACAGGGCAGCTACACCTTC TRBD1 TRBV18 - TRBJ1-2
CASRTGTGANYGYTF TGTGCCAGCAGGACCGGGACAGGAGCTAACTATGGCTACACCTTC TRBD1 TRBV6-5 - TRBJ1-2
CASSEGTSGGSTQYF TGTGCCAGCAGTGAAGGGACTAGCGGGGGATCGACCCAGTACTTC TRBD2 TRBV2 - TRBJ2-5
CASSPESYEQYF TGTGCCAGCTCACCGGAGTCCTACGAGCAGTACTTC - TRBV18 - TRBJ2-7